Below are 18 T cell receptor beta chains sequenced from a single sample in a study of T-cell memory formation after mild COVID-19 (dated by TCRdb to about 2021). The library came from 5' RACE. TCRdb records Illumina NovaSeq 6000 as the sequencer. The public sequencing data were trimmed at Q25 with fastp and processed into clonotypes with MiXCR by TCRdb, which kept only in-frame beta chains. Every CDR3 protein is listed once, alongside the most common genes and DNA of its rows. For this sample the table gives around 410,000 distinct CDR3 sequences, of which 23% were detected only once. The ten largest account for over 10% of the sample. The sequenced sample was PBMCs or a T cell subset sorted from them (not recorded which). The receptors were sampled from an adult woman who had mild COVID-19 (a few samples of this study predate the infection). The sample titles of this study are shuffled in the database, so cell type and time point are left out; the donor was told from shared clones.

This chain uses TRBV7-8 with TRBJ1-1; 8 nucleotides match TRBD1. The CDR3 consists of 17 residues. The J segment lost 2 bases and the V segment lost 4 bases, leaving 12 bases of the junction unmatched. Germline CDR1 reads SGHVS; CDR2 reads FQNEAQ. The CDR3, as DNA: TGTGCCAGCAGCTCCCAAAGGACAGGGCTGGGAAACACTGAAGCTTTCTTT. It codes for CASSSQRTGLGNTEAFF.

This clonotype showed up just a few times. The chain links TRBV30 to TRBJ2-2; possibly TRBD1 for D (5 bases). V was pared by 3 bases and J by 4 bases, with 9 bases between. This CDR3 region has 13 residues. The germline gives CDR1 GTSNPN, CDR2 SVGIG (reference sequence). CDR3 DNA sequence: TGTGCCTGGAGGGGTCAGGGCACCGGGGAGCTGTTTTTT. Protein product: CAWRGQGTGELFF.

The count of this clonotype is one. V is TRBV11-2 and J is TRBJ2-4, with 10 nucleotides matching TRBD2. Germline CDR1 and CDR2: SGHAT and FQNNGV. This CDR3 region has 14 residues. The J segment lost 6 bases and the V segment lost 3 bases, leaving 2 bases of the junction unmatched. The CDR3 reads CASSFSSGRNIQYF. The CDR3 DNA follows: TGTGCCAGCAGCTTTTCTAGCGGGAGAAACATTCAGTACTTC. The whole variable domain, filled in from reference TRBV11-2 and TRBJ2-4, reads EAGVAQSPRYKIIEKRQSVAFWCNPISGHATLYWYQQILGQGPKLLIQFQNNGVVDDSQLPKDRFSAERLKGVDSTLKIQPAKLEDSAVYLCASSFSSGRNIQYFGAGTRLSVL.

A few counts support this clonotype. The chain couples TRBV10-3 to TRBJ2-7; 7 nucleotides match TRBD2. CDR1 is ENHRY and CDR2 is SYGVKD in the germline V gene. Trimming at V came to 6 bases and at J to 2 bases, leaving 13 bases not matched to a gene. This CDR3 is 16 amino acids long. The CDR3 here is CAISKPLATRAYEQYF. The DNA of the CDR3 is TGTGCCATCAGCAAGCCACTAGCGACCCGTGCCTACGAGCAGTACTTC.

This clonotype was seen a handful of times. The V gene is TRBV20-1, the J gene TRBJ1-1; D is unclear. CDR1 and CDR2 (germline): DFQATT, SNEGSKA (reference sequence). CDR3 length equals 14 residues. V lost 1 base and J lost 1, with 10 bases in between. This CDR3 is CSARARTGNTEAFF. The CDR3 DNA reads TGCAGTGCTAGAGCCCGGACGGGGAACACTGAAGCTTTCTTT.

On this clonotype: This may arise from a read error, as a much more abundant clone is one base away. The chain joins TRBV5-1 to TRBJ2-7; 8 bases match TRBD1. The ends lost 5 bases at V and 3 bases at J; junction bases unmatched: 4. The germline gives CDR1 SGHRS, CDR2 YFSETQ. This CDR3 contains 13 residues. CDR3: CASRGQDYYEQYF. DNA for the CDR3: TGCGCCAGCAGGGGACAGGACTACTACGAGCAGTACTTC.

This clonotype was observed a handful of times. V is TRBV29-1 and J is TRBJ1-6; D is possibly TRBD1 (5 bases). Germline V gene sequence: CDR1 SQVTM, CDR2 ANQGSEA. The CDR3 consists of 15 residues. V was trimmed by 4 bases and J by 5 bases, leaving 15 bases between them. The CDR3 region is CSVGDSWEHNSPLHF. CDR3 in DNA: TGCAGCGTTGGAGACAGTTGGGAACATAATTCACCCCTCCACTTT. Drawing the rest from reference TRBV29-1 and TRBJ1-6, the complete variable domain is SAVISQKPSRDICQRGTSLTIQCQVDSQVTMMFWYRQQPGQSLTLIATANQGSEATYESGFVIDKFPISRPNLTFSTLTVSNMSPEDSSIYLCSVGDSWEHNSPLHFGNGTRLTVT.

This clonotype has just a few counts. The J gene is TRBJ1-1, the V gene TRBV20-1; 9 nucleotides line up with TRBD1. CDR1 is DFQATT and CDR2 is SNEGSKA in the germline V gene (reference sequence). Trimming removed 3 bases from V and 11 bases from J; junction bases left unmatched: 10. This CDR3 is built from 13 residues. The CDR3 protein is CSASLTGGTGAFF. In nucleotides, the CDR3 is TGCAGTGCTAGCCTGACAGGGGGTACGGGGGCTTTCTTT.

J is TRBJ2-3 and V is TRBV5-1; D might be TRBD2 (7 bases). The CDR3 is made up of 16 amino acids. V was pared by 1 base and J by 1 base, with 13 bases between. Germline lookup yields CDR1 SGHRS and CDR2 YFSETQ. The CDR3 nucleotides read TGCGCCAGCAGCTTGAGTCGGGGGGCTGGCACAGATACGCAGTATTTT. It encodes CASSLSRGAGTDTQYF. Using reference TRBV5-1 and TRBJ2-3 for the parts outside the CDR3, the full variable domain is KAGVTQTPRYLIKTRGQQVTLSCSPISGHRSVSWYQQTPGQGLQFLFEYFSETQRNKGNFPGRFSGRQFSNSRSEMNVSTLELGDSALYLCASSLSRGAGTDTQYFGPGTRLTVL.

This chain's CDR3 is CASSPSSGPYNEQFF. DNA for the CDR3: TGTGCCAGCAGTCCCTCTAGCGGCCCCTACAATGAGCAGTTCTTC. The chain couples TRBV12-3 or TRBV12-4 to TRBJ2-1; 7 bases are a match to TRBD2. This CDR3 contains 15 residues. The V and J ends lost 5 bases and 2 bases, in that order; junction bases with no gene match: 6.

This sequence joins TRBV30 and TRBJ1-1; D is undetermined. CDR1 is GTSNPN and CDR2 is SVGIG in the germline V gene (reference sequence). V was clipped by 0 bases and J by 8 bases, with 13 bases between them. The CDR3 is made up of 13 amino acids. This CDR3 reads CAWSVLLGIEAFF. The CDR3 nucleotides read TGTGCCTGGAGTGTACTCTTAGGCATAGAAGCTTTCTTT.

This clonotype was detected many times. V is TRBV5-1 and J is TRBJ2-7, with 9 bases aligning to TRBD1. The CDR3 runs to 13 residues. Germline V CDR1 and CDR2: SGHRS, YFSETQ. Trimming removed 4 bases from V and 4 bases from J; junction bases left unmatched: 3. In nucleotides, the CDR3 is TGCGCCAGCAGCCCGGACAGGGGATACGAGCAGTACTTC. Translating gives CASSPDRGYEQYF. The full variable domain, completed using reference TRBV5-1 and TRBJ2-7, is KAGVTQTPRYLIKTRGQQVTLSCSPISGHRSVSWYQQTPGQGLQFLFEYFSETQRNKGNFPGRFSGRQFSNSRSEMNVSTLELGDSALYLCASSPDRGYEQYFGPGTRLTVT.

V gene TRBV6-5 combines with J gene TRBJ2-2, with a tentative D call TRBD2 (5 bases). CDR3 length: 15 residues. V dropped 0 bases and J dropped 5 bases, with 10 bases sitting between them. Germline CDR1 is MNHEY and CDR2 is SVGAGI. DNA for the CDR3: TGTGCCAGCAGTTACTCGTCGGGGAAAACCGGGGAGCTGTTTTTT. It translates to CASSYSSGKTGELFF.

The CDR3 region is CSPWRGKDTEAFF. The DNA of the CDR3 is TGCAGTCCCTGGAGGGGCAAGGACACTGAAGCTTTCTTT. The chain combines TRBV20-1 with TRBJ1-1; weak D call: TRBD1 (5 bases). The CDR3 is 13 residues long. V lost 8 bases and J 3 bases, leaving 16 bases between the germline ends. Germline V gives CDR1 DFQATT, CDR2 SNEGSKA (reference sequence).

This clonotype was observed a few times. This chain connects TRBV7-9 to TRBJ2-5, with 10 bases that match TRBD2. Looked up from germline, CDR1 is SEHNR and CDR2 is FQNEAQ (reference sequence). The V and J ends lost 4 bases and 7 bases, in that order; junction bases with no gene match: 18. This CDR3 spans 18 amino acids. The CDR3 here is CASSSTLSGRTPARTQYF. The CDR3 nucleotides read TGTGCCAGCAGCTCCACCCTTAGCGGGAGGACCCCCGCTCGGACCCAGTACTTC. Full variable domain (rest looked up from reference TRBV7-9 and TRBJ2-5): DTGVSQNPRHKITKRGQNVTFRCDPISEHNRLYWYRQTLGQGPEFLTYFQNEAQLEKSRLLSDRFSAERPKGSFSTLEIQRTEQGDSAMYLCASSSTLSGRTPARTQYFGPGTRLLVL.

The rearrangement uses TRBV5-4 and TRBJ2-3; 9 nucleotides match TRBD2. The germline V gene encodes CDR1 SGHNT and CDR2 YYREEE (reference sequence). The V segment lost 4 bases and the J segment 0 bases; nucleotides outside the gene matches: 3. The CDR3 sequence is 15 residues long. The CDR3 loop reads CASSRGGASTDTQYF. CDR3 DNA sequence: TGTGCCAGCAGCCGCGGGGGGGCTAGCACAGATACGCAGTATTTT. Filled out from reference TRBV5-4 and TRBJ2-3, the complete variable domain reads ETGVTQSPTHLIKTRGQQVTLRCSSQSGHNTVSWYQQALGQGPQFIFQYYREEENGRGNFPPRFSGLQFPNYSSELNVNALELDDSALYLCASSRGGASTDTQYFGPGTRLTVL.

This clonotype was observed a few times. The chain recombines TRBV29-1 with TRBJ2-5; D ambiguous. Trimming took 4 bases from V and 0 from J, leaving 12 bases between them. Germline CDR1 reads SQVTM; CDR2 reads ANQGSEA. This CDR3 spans 14 amino acids. CDR3 residues: CSVVRWVYQETQYF. The CDR3 DNA reads as TGCAGCGTTGTAAGATGGGTCTACCAAGAGACCCAGTACTTC. The full variable domain, in which reference TRBV29-1 and TRBJ2-5 provide the parts outside the CDR3, is SAVISQKPSRDICQRGTSLTIQCQVDSQVTMMFWYRQQPGQSLTLIATANQGSEATYESGFVIDKFPISRPNLTFSTLTVSNMSPEDSSIYLCSVVRWVYQETQYFGPGTRLLVL.

The table lists this clonotype with a few counts. The chain employs TRBV14 and TRBJ2-5, with D unclear. The germline V gene has CDR1 SGHDN and CDR2 FVKESK. V shed 2 bases and J shed 1 base, with 8 bases lying between them. This CDR3 is built from 14 residues. Written as DNA, the CDR3 is TGTGCCAGCAGCCAATCCGTCCTCCAAGAGACCCAGTACTTC. This translates into CASSQSVLQETQYF.